This is a list of T cell receptor beta chains from one sample in a study of blood T cell repertoires in COVID-19. The table came from immunoSEQ multiplex PCR; TCRdb's copy has only in-frame clones and leaves some out. The sample lists a few hundred thousand clones; 83% were seen once. The sequenced material came from PBMCs or T cells enriched from blood (not recorded which). The receptors shown here come from a woman aged 45-65 years who had recovered from COVID-19. The CDR3 runs from the conserved cysteine through the conserved F or W. A D gene is named only where the DNA matches it firmly. Where a row states a size, it is once, few, many or the class of an expanded clone; other rows omit it.

clone size	V gene	J gene	D gene	CDR3 DNA	CDR3 protein
.	TRBV9	TRBJ2-1	TRBD1	TGTGCCAGCGCTCCAAGGGGGCCGCTACAAGGCAATGAGCAGTTCTTC	CASAPRGPLQGNEQFF
.	TRBV4-1	TRBJ1-2	.	TGCGCCAGCAGCCAAGGCACACAGGGAAACTATGGCTACACCTTC	CASSQGTQGNYGYTF
.	TRBV5-1	TRBJ1-1	.	TGCGCCAGCAGCCTGAGGTCCGGGAGCACTGAAGCTTTCTTT	CASSLRSGSTEAFF
.	TRBV11-3	TRBJ2-7	.	TGTGCCAGCAGCTTAACGGGATCCGGCGGAGAGCAGTACTTC	CASSLTGSGGEQYF
.	TRBV11-2	TRBJ2-3	.	TGTGCCAGCAGGAGGGCGGGGATAAGCACAGATACGCAGTATTTT	CASRRAGISTDTQYF
.	TRBV4-2	TRBJ1-6	TRBD1	TGTGCCAGCACTCCGGGACAGGATTCACCCCTCCACTTT	CASTPGQDSPLHF
.	TRBV7-9	TRBJ2-4	.	TGTGCCAGCAGCTTACAGGGGAACATTCAGTACTTC	CASSLQGNIQYF
.	TRBV21-1	TRBJ2-5	.	TGTGCCAGCAGCAAAGGTTTGTCTAGCGGGTACCAAGAGACCCAGTACTTC	CASSKGLSSGYQETQYF
.	TRBV29-1	TRBJ2-2	.	TGCAGCGTTGACAAGGGCCGGGGCACCGGGGAGCTGTTTTTT	CSVDKGRGTGELFF
.	TRBV4-1	TRBJ1-4	.	TGCGCCAGCAGCCAAGATAGTGCAACTAATGAAAAACTGTTTTTT	CASSQDSATNEKLFF
.	TRBV19	TRBJ2-7	TRBD2	TGTGCCGGTTGGCTAGCGGCCTTCGAGCAGTACTTC	CAGWLAAFEQYF
.	TRBV11-3	TRBJ1-2	.	TGTGCCAGCAGCTCCGACAGATTCTCTAACTATGGCTACACCTTC	CASSSDRFSNYGYTF
.	TRBV6-5	TRBJ1-6	.	TGTGCCAGCAAAGGGGTAACGCTTCGTAATTCACCCCTCCACTTT	CASKGVTLRNSPLHF
few	TRBV30	TRBJ1-1	TRBD1	TGTGCCGGGGACAGGGGGCAAAGCACTGAAGCTTTCTTT	CAGDRGQSTEAFF
few	TRBV3-1/TRBV3-2	TRBJ1-4	.	TGTGCCAGCAGCCCCACGACTAGTGAAAAACTGTTTTTT	CASSPTTSEKLFF
.	TRBV5-1	TRBJ1-2	.	TGCGCCAGCAGCTTGGTAGCGGGGGACGGCTACACCTTC	CASSLVAGDGYTF
.	TRBV7-3	TRBJ1-2	TRBD1	TGTGCCAGCAGCTTAGGGTCAGGGGGCTATGGCTACACCTTC	CASSLGSGGYGYTF
.	TRBV5-4	TRBJ2-2	TRBD1	TGTGCCAGCAGCTTACTGGCCCGGACAGGGGGCGCTTCAACCGGGGAGCTGTTTTTT	CASSLLARTGGASTGELFF
.	TRBV14	TRBJ2-7	TRBD1	TGTGCCAGCAGCCAGGGACAGGGTTACGAGCAGTACTTC	CASSQGQGYEQYF
.	TRBV28	TRBJ1-2	TRBD1	TGTGCCAGTTCACCGGGACAGCAAGTATATGGCTACACCTTC	CASSPGQQVYGYTF
once	TRBV7-2	TRBJ1-6	.	TGTGCCAGCAGCTTTTATGGGAGGTCACCCCTCCACTTT	CASSFYGRSPLHF
.	TRBV5-6	TRBJ2-1	.	TGTGCCAGCAGTTATTTAACCCTAGGATTTGGGGAGCAGTTCTTC	CASSYLTLGFGEQFF
.	TRBV6-5	TRBJ1-1	.	TGTGCCAGCAGAAAGACGGGGAGGTACACTGAAGCTTTCTTT	CASRKTGRYTEAFF
.	TRBV2	TRBJ1-6	.	TGTGCCAGCAGAACAGAGTCACCCCTCCACTTT	CASRTESPLHF
.	TRBV7-2	TRBJ2-2	.	TGTGCCAGCAGCTTACAGGGAGGCCGGAACACCGGGGAGCTGTTTTTT	CASSLQGGRNTGELFF
few	TRBV7-3	TRBJ2-7	.	TGTGCCAGCAGTTTAGGGGCGCCCTACGAGCAGTACTTC	CASSLGAPYEQYF
few	TRBV6-2/TRBV6-3	TRBJ1-5	.	TGTGCCAGCAGTGTCATTGTTGGCAATCAGCCCCAGCATTTT	CASSVIVGNQPQHF
.	TRBV20-1	TRBJ1-5	.	TGCAGTGCTAGTGAGGGACAACATCAGCCCCAGCATTTT	CSASEGQHQPQHF
.	TRBV30	TRBJ1-1	.	TGTGCCTGGAGTGGTCGACAGGCCACCCTTGAAGCTTTCTTT	CAWSGRQATLEAFF
.	TRBV9	TRBJ2-2	TRBD1	TGTGCCAGCAGCCCCAGGAGACAGGGCAACACCGGGGAGCTGTTTTTT	CASSPRRQGNTGELFF
.	TRBV6-1	TRBJ1-5	.	TGTGCCAGCAGTGAACACCAGGATCAGCCCCAGCATTTT	CASSEHQDQPQHF
.	TRBV6-6	TRBJ1-1	TRBD1	TGTGCCAGCAGTCCCGGGACAGGGTGGGGAATGAACACTGAAGCTTTCTTT	CASSPGTGWGMNTEAFF
.	TRBV3-1/TRBV3-2	TRBJ1-3	TRBD1	TGTGCCAGCAGCCCGTACCCGGGACAGTCACTCTACCGGGGAAACACCATATATTTT	CASSPYPGQSLYRGNTIYF
.	TRBV2	TRBJ1-6	.	TGTGCCAGCAGTGATCGTTCCACGGGATCACCCCTCCACTTT	CASSDRSTGSPLHF
.	TRBV7-9	TRBJ1-2	TRBD1	TGTGCCAGCGCACCACTCAACAGGGGACACTATGGCTACACCTTC	CASAPLNRGHYGYTF
.	TRBV7-8	TRBJ2-3	.	TGTGCCAGCAGGGGACTTCCGCCTAGCACAGATACGCAGTATTTT	CASRGLPPSTDTQYF
.	TRBV6-5	TRBJ2-3	TRBD1	TGTGCCAGCAGTGACTCGACAGGGAATAGAGATACGCAGTATTTT	CASSDSTGNRDTQYF
.	TRBV5-1	TRBJ2-3	.	TGCGCCAGCAGCTTGGGGAGTGCAGTGTCGACTCCAGATACGCAGTATTTT	CASSLGSAVSTPDTQYF
.	TRBV10-3	TRBJ1-6	.	TGTGCCATCTCTCCTGGCGGGAGCTCCTATAATTCACCCCTCCACTTT	CAISPGGSSYNSPLHF
.	TRBV7-2	TRBJ1-2	TRBD1	TGTGCCAGCAAGCTAACCCGTACCCTAATGGGACAGGGAGACGGCTACACCTTC	CASKLTRTLMGQGDGYTF
once	TRBV9	TRBJ1-1	.	TGTGCCAGCAGCGTAGGGGTCACGGGGGTTTACTCTGAAGCTTTCTTT	CASSVGVTGVYSEAFF
.	TRBV19	TRBJ2-7	.	TGTGCCAGTAGTATGGATTTTCAGGGCGGGGGCCGCAGGGAGCAGTACTTC	CASSMDFQGGGRREQYF
.	TRBV15	TRBJ2-7	.	TGTGCCACCAGCACCCAGGCGGCAGGGACCTACGAGCAGTACTTC	CATSTQAAGTYEQYF
.	TRBV27	TRBJ1-1	.	TGTGCCAGCAGTTTATCCAGGATCGCTGAAGCTTTCTTT	CASSLSRIAEAFF
.	TRBV9	TRBJ1-5	.	TGTGCCAGCAGCGTAGCCGGTCAGGAGGGACAGCCCCAGCATTTT	CASSVAGQEGQPQHF
few	TRBV19	TRBJ1-5	TRBD1	TGTGCCAGTAGTATTGGGACACAGGGGGCGCCGGGCAATCAGCCCCAGCATTTT	CASSIGTQGAPGNQPQHF
.	TRBV29-1	TRBJ2-7	TRBD2	TGCAGCGTTGAAACACTGGGACTAGCGGGAGGAAAAGGGTACGAGCAGTACTTC	CSVETLGLAGGKGYEQYF
.	TRBV30	TRBJ1-1	.	TGTGCCTGGTTTGACAGAAACACTGAAGCTTTCTTT	CAWFDRNTEAFF